This T cell receptor beta chain derives from a study of immune evolution from preneoplasia to lung adenocarcinoma. Clones were read by immunoSEQ multiplex PCR, and TCRdb kept only the in-frame ones, dropping some. The top ten hold 2% to 3% of the sample, which has some 16,000 clones, about 88% seen once. Macro-dissection enriched premalignant or tumor cells before nucleic acid extraction. The origin of this receptor is a person aged 65-85 years with invasive lung adenocarcinoma. Sequenced material: FFPE invasive lung adenocarcinoma tissue.

CDR3 coding DNA: TGTGCCAGCAGTCCGACCCTAGCGGGGGGGTCCTACGAGCAGTACTTC. Translating it yields CASSPTLAGGSYEQYF. V and J are TRBV28 and TRBJ2-7, with 12 positions matching TRBD2. Germline V gene lookup returns CDR1 MDHEN and CDR2 SYDVKM. The CDR3 spans 16 residues. After removal of 5 bases from V and 1 base from J, the junction contained 6 bases not matched to a gene. Supplemented by reference TRBV28 and TRBJ2-7, the full variable domain reads DVKVTQSSRYLVKRTGEKVFLECVQDMDHENMFWYRQDPGLGLRLIYFSYDVKMKEKGDIPEGYSVSREKKERFSLILESASTNQTSMYLCASSPTLAGGSYEQYFGPGTRLTVT.